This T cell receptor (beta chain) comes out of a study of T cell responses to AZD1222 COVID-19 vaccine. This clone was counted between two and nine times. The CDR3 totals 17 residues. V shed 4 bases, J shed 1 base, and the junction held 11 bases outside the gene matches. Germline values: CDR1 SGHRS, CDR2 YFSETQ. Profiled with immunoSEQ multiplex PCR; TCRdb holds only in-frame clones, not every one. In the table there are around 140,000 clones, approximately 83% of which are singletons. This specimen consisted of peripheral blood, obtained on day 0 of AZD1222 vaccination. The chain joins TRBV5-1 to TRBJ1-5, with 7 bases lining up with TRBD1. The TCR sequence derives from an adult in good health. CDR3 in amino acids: CASSLTGQGKSNQPQHF. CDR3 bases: TGCGCCAGCAGCCTGACAGGGCAGGGGAAAAGCAATCAGCCCCAGCATTTT.